The 10 T cell receptor beta chains below were found in one sample sequenced in a study of T cells in tuberculosis. Sample time point: new active TB diagnosis, blood taken before or within 7 days of starting treatment. Measured with immunoSEQ multiplex PCR; TCRdb has only the in-frame clones, and not every one. There are roughly 32,000 clones in the sample; roughly 93% occur only once, and roughly an eighth lies in the top ten. Sequencing used PBMCs, obtained at tuberculosis diagnosis. Receptors were obtained from an adult with tuberculosis.

The chain employs TRBV28 and TRBJ2-7; TRBD2 matches 7 bases. The trim removed 7 bases at V and 1 base at J, leaving 10 bases unmatched. CDR3 length: 15 residues. CDR1 MDHEN and CDR2 SYDVKM come from the germline V gene. CDR3 loop: CASTLGLAESYEQYF. CDR3 in DNA: TGTGCCAGCACCCTCGGGCTAGCGGAATCCTACGAGCAGTACTTC. Full variable domain (remainder filled in from reference TRBV28 and TRBJ2-7): DVKVTQSSRYLVKRTGEKVFLECVQDMDHENMFWYRQDPGLGLRLIYFSYDVKMKEKGDIPEGYSVSREKKERFSLILESASTNQTSMYLCASTLGLAESYEQYFGPGTRLTVT.

J is TRBJ1-1 and V is TRBV2; 8 bases align to TRBD1. CDR3 length: 13 amino acids. V was clipped by 2 bases and J by 8 bases; unmatched bases: 4. From germline, CDR1 is SNHLY and CDR2 FYNNEI. The CDR3 is CASSELTGAEAFF. The CDR3 DNA is TGTGCCAGCAGTGAATTGACAGGGGCCGAAGCTTTCTTT. Drawing the rest from reference TRBV2 and TRBJ1-1, the complete variable domain is EPEVTQTPSHQVTQMGQEVILRCVPISNHLYFYWYRQILGQKVEFLVSFYNNEISEKSEIFDDQFSVERPDGSNFTLKIRSTKLEDSAMYFCASSELTGAEAFFGQGTRLTVV.

This chain links TRBV2 with TRBJ2-7; a weak D match, TRBD2 (5 bases). CDR3 length equals 13 residues. The V end lost 8 bases, the J end lost 6 bases, and 17 bases lay between the germline ends. The V gene's germline CDR1 is SNHLY and CDR2 FYNNEI. The CDR3 region is CASDRNTGTEQYF. The CDR3 nucleotides read TGTGCCAGCGACCGGAACACGGGAACCGAGCAGTACTTC.

The rearrangement joins TRBV4-2 to TRBJ2-7; the match to TRBD2 covers 12 bases. V lost 0 bases, J lost 4 bases, and 16 bases stayed unmatched. The CDR3 is made up of 20 amino acids. Germline V gene lookup returns CDR1 LGHNA and CDR2 YNFKEQ. CDR3 amino acids: CASSQEPPSLLAGGRYEQYF. The CDR3 nucleotides read TGTGCCAGCAGCCAAGAGCCCCCGTCTTTACTAGCGGGGGGCCGGTACGAGCAGTACTTC.

This chain connects TRBV25-1 to TRBJ2-7; 8 bases line up with TRBD1. J gave up 4 bases and V 0 bases, and 14 bases lay outside the gene matches. CDR1 is MGHDK and CDR2 is SYGVNS in the germline V gene. The CDR3 is 18 amino acids. DNA for the CDR3: TGTGCCAGCAGTGAATACCGTCCTAATGGACAGGGCCCTTACGAGCAGTACTTC. This translates into CASSEYRPNGQGPYEQYF.

The J gene is TRBJ2-1, the V gene TRBV30; 8 positions agree with TRBD2. The CDR3 loop spans 15 amino acids. CDR1 is GTSNPN, CDR2 SVGIG, per germline (reference sequence). Trimming at V came to 1 base and at J to 4 bases, leaving 6 bases not matched to a gene. In DNA, the CDR3 is TGTGCCTGGAGTGGAGCTAGCGGGCTGTACAATGAGCAGTTCTTC. This translates into CAWSGASGLYNEQFF. Together with reference TRBV30 and TRBJ2-1, the CDR3 gives the full variable domain: SQTIHQWPATLVQPVGSPLSLECTVEGTSNPNLYWYRQAAGRGLQLLFYSVGIGQISSEVPQNLSASRPQDRQFILSSKKLLLSDSGFYLCAWSGASGLYNEQFFGPGTRLTVL.

The chain joins TRBV29-1 to TRBJ2-7, with D tentatively TRBD1 (6 bases). The CDR3 totals 12 residues. V was trimmed by 7 bases and J by 3 bases, leaving 13 bases between them. Germline V gives CDR1 SQVTM, CDR2 ANQGSEA. The CDR3 nucleotides read TGCAGCGCTAGGGGGTGGGACTACGAGCAGTACTTC. It yields the protein CSARGWDYEQYF.

The chain has TRBV6-5 and TRBJ1-2; TRBD1 is a possible D gene (5 bases). CDR3 length: 14 residues. Germline V gene data show CDR1 as MNHEY and CDR2 as SVGAGI. The germline V and J ends were trimmed by 5 bases and 6 bases, with 16 bases remaining between them. The CDR3 sequence is CASSRPGVSDGYTF. The DNA for the CDR3 is TGTGCCAGCAGTCGACCGGGGGTTAGCGATGGCTACACCTTC.

This rearrangement joins TRBV6-5 to TRBJ1-2; D remains ambiguous. The CDR3 totals 11 residues. The germline gives CDR1 MNHEY, CDR2 SVGAGI. The V end lost 8 bases, the J end lost 8 bases, and 12 bases lay between the germline ends. CDR3 DNA: TGTGCCAGCGGTTTGGTGGGCGGCTACACCTTC. Translating it yields CASGLVGGYTF.

CDR3 amino acids: CASSLWGQGNAKNIQYF. The CDR3 bases are TGTGCCAGCAGTTTATGGGGACAGGGGAACGCCAAAAACATTCAGTACTTC. V gene TRBV28 combines with J gene TRBJ2-4; 10 nucleotides agree with TRBD1. Germline trimming cut 0 bases from V and 1 base from J; bases unmatched to any gene: 3. The germline CDR1 and CDR2 sequences are MDHEN and SYDVKM. The CDR3 loop spans 17 amino acids.